This TCR beta chain comes out of a study of blood T cell repertoires in COVID-19. The V and J ends lost 2 bases and 11 bases respectively, with 16 bases between them. This CDR3 is built from 14 residues. Germline V lookup: CDR1 LNHDA, CDR2 SQIVND (reference sequence). Assay used: immunoSEQ multiplex PCR; TCRdb lists only in-frame clones, some missing. The sample shows approximately 280,000 clones, 70% to 90% of them seen only once. The genes are TRBV19 and TRBJ1-5; unclear D gene. This TCR derives from a middle-aged woman who had recovered from COVID-19. Sequencing was done on a sample of PBMCs or T cells enriched from blood (not recorded which). The CDR3 DNA is TGTGCCAGTAGTATATCGTCCGGTCATAAGTCCCAGCATTTT. This sequence encodes CASSISSGHKSQHF.